The 29 T cell receptor beta chains below all came from one sample that was sequenced in a study of cytomegalovirus exposure and HLA in healthy donors. Produced via immunoSEQ multiplex PCR; TCRdb's table is partial and in-frame only. The sample gives under 110,000 clones, 88% of which show up once; about 2% is in the top ten. Sequenced sample: PBMCs. The source is a woman aged 18 to 35 in good health and CMV-seropositive.

The rearrangement joins TRBV5-1 to TRBJ2-5; D may be TRBD1 (6 bases). The CDR3 covers 13 residues. Germline V lookup: CDR1 SGHRS, CDR2 YFSETQ. V lost 4 bases to trimming and J lost 5 bases, with 12 bases between them. The CDR3 spells CASSRIRGETQYF. CDR3 sequence (DNA): TGCGCCAGCAGCCGGATCAGGGGCGAGACCCAGTACTTC. Full variable domain (rest looked up from reference TRBV5-1 and TRBJ2-5): KAGVTQTPRYLIKTRGQQVTLSCSPISGHRSVSWYQQTPGQGLQFLFEYFSETQRNKGNFPGRFSGRQFSNSRSEMNVSTLELGDSALYLCASSRIRGETQYFGPGTRLLVL.

The chain couples TRBV6-5 to TRBJ1-1; D gene ambiguous. The V end was cut by 2 bases, the J end by 1 base, with 8 bases between. CDR1 and CDR2 (germline): MNHEY, SVGAGI. CDR3 size: 14 residues. The CDR3 protein is CASSYTRGNTEAFF. The CDR3 nucleotides read TGTGCCAGCAGTTACACCCGCGGGAACACTGAAGCTTTCTTT.

The rearrangement links TRBV5-3 to TRBJ2-6; 11 nucleotides align to TRBD1. TRBV5-3 is designated an ORF whose function remains uncertain. The CDR3 has 19 amino acids. Unmatched junction bases numbered 13, after V lost 4 bases and J lost 4 bases. The CDR3 loop is CARSPRTGGEFIGANVLTF. The CDR3 DNA follows: TGTGCCAGAAGCCCGAGGACAGGGGGCGAGTTCATCGGGGCCAACGTCCTGACTTTC.

The chain carries TRBV19 and TRBJ1-4; TRBD1 matches 9 bases. V dropped 3 bases and J dropped 0; count of bases not matched to a gene: 2. The CDR3 is 16 residues long. Per the germline V gene, CDR1 is LNHDA and CDR2 is SQIVND (reference sequence). The chain's CDR3 is CASSMRQGATNEKLFF. The CDR3 region has the DNA TGTGCCAGTAGTATGCGACAGGGGGCAACTAATGAAAAACTGTTTTTT.

This clone came up a few times. J is TRBJ2-2 and V is TRBV9; D may be TRBD1 (6 bases). Germline values: CDR1 SGDLS, CDR2 YYNGEE. This CDR3 comprises 14 residues. V lost 6 bases and J lost 0, with 9 bases in between. This CDR3 is CASTDRPNTGELFF. Written as DNA, the CDR3 is TGTGCCAGCACCGACAGGCCGAACACCGGGGAGCTGTTTTTT.

This chain joins TRBV28 and TRBJ2-3; perhaps TRBD1 as D (6 bases). The CDR3 covers 15 residues. Trimming shortened V by 3 bases and J by 2 bases, and 12 bases separated the two germline ends. Looked up from germline, CDR1 is MDHEN and CDR2 is SYDVKM. The chain's CDR3 is CASSFMRGITDTQYF. The DNA for the CDR3 is TGTGCCAGCAGTTTTATGAGGGGGATCACAGATACGCAGTATTTT.

The V gene is TRBV27, the J gene TRBJ1-4; no clear D. CDR1 and CDR2 (germline): MNHEY, SMNVEV (reference sequence). V was trimmed by 0 bases and J by 8 bases, leaving 19 bases between them. The CDR3 covers 17 residues. CDR3 sequence reads: CASSLSGRLFLGEKLFF. CDR3 DNA: TGTGCCAGCAGTTTATCGGGGAGACTATTTCTAGGAGAAAAACTGTTTTTT. The full variable domain, in which reference TRBV27 and TRBJ1-4 provide the parts outside the CDR3, is EAQVTQNPRYLITVTGKKLTVTCSQNMNHEYMSWYRQDPGLGLRQIYYSMNVEVTDKGDVPEGYKVSRKEKRNFPLILESPSPNQTSLYFCASSLSGRLFLGEKLFFGSGTQLSVL.

The chain is built from TRBV4-3 and TRBJ2-2; 7 nucleotides align to TRBD1. Germline V lookup: CDR1 LGHNA, CDR2 YSLEER. The V and J ends lost 4 bases and 7 bases, in that order; junction bases with no gene match: 6. CDR3 size: 14 residues. DNA of the CDR3: TGCGCCAGCAGCCTTGAGACAGGGATCGGGGAGCTGTTTTTT. Translation gives CASSLETGIGELFF.

The chain couples TRBV4-1 to TRBJ1-1; D is unresolved. The CDR3 is 16 residues long. CDR1 is MGHRA and CDR2 is YSYEKL in the germline V gene. Deletions cut 4 bases from V and 0 bases from J, with 15 bases between. CDR3 amino acids: CASSPPRSSMNTEAFF. The DNA of the CDR3 is TGCGCCAGCAGCCCTCCGAGATCCTCCATGAACACTGAAGCTTTCTTT.

The rearrangement uses TRBV29-1 and TRBJ1-2; D unclear. The germline gives CDR1 SQVTM, CDR2 ANQGSEA. The CDR3 extends over 15 amino acids. Trimming pared 2 bases from V and 5 bases from J, leaving 18 bases between. CDR3 bases: TGCAGCGTTGAAAGGCGAGCGTCAGGCGGGTATGGCTACACCTTC. Its protein is CSVERRASGGYGYTF.

J is TRBJ1-6 and V is TRBV11-2; D might be TRBD1 (5 bases). Trimming cost V 1 base and J 0 bases, with 16 bases left between them. Germline CDR1 is SGHAT and CDR2 is FQNNGV. CDR3 length equals 19 residues. This CDR3 reads CASSLAVGHLSSYNSPLHF. CDR3 nucleotides: TGTGCCAGCAGCTTAGCCGTCGGACACCTCTCCTCCTATAATTCACCCCTCCACTTT.

CDR3 in amino acids: CAIESTANYGYTF. The CDR3, as DNA: TGTGCCATCGAATCAACAGCTAACTATGGCTACACCTTC. The chain employs TRBV10-3 and TRBJ1-2; D call uncertain. Germline V gene sequence: CDR1 ENHRY, CDR2 SYGVKD. Between the trimmed V and J ends, which lost 8 bases and 0 bases, there was a span of 10 bases. This CDR3 comprises 13 residues.

The chain links TRBV19 to TRBJ2-7; 10 bases align to TRBD2. V shed 5 bases, J shed 6 bases, and the junction held 10 bases outside the gene matches. Germline V gene lookup returns CDR1 LNHDA and CDR2 SQIVND (reference sequence). The CDR3 spans 15 residues. The CDR3 DNA reads TGTGCCAGTAGTCCCCGGGCTAGCGGGGGCCCCGAGCAGTACTTC. Translating gives CASSPRASGGPEQYF.

This chain joins TRBV19 and TRBJ2-6; 7 positions match TRBD1. Trimming removed 6 bases from V and 2 bases from J; junction bases left unmatched: 4. CDR1 is LNHDA and CDR2 is SQIVND in the germline V gene (reference sequence). The CDR3 sequence is 15 residues long. CDR3 sequence reads: CASSDRAAGANVLTF. The CDR3 bases are TGTGCCAGTAGCGACAGGGCGGCTGGGGCCAACGTCCTGACTTTC.

The chain couples TRBV27 to TRBJ1-6, with 7 bases aligning to TRBD1. V shed 6 bases, J shed 7 bases, and the junction held 6 bases outside the gene matches. This CDR3 has 14 amino acids. Germline CDR1 and CDR2: MNHEY and SMNVEV (reference sequence). The CDR3 loop is CASRRGQKNSPLHF. In DNA form, the CDR3 reads TGTGCCAGCAGGAGGGGACAGAAAAATTCACCCCTCCACTTT.

As for this clone: Germline and junction disagree at one end, which may indicate a read error. The J gene is TRBJ2-2, the V gene TRBV4-1; unclear D gene. CDR1 and CDR2 from the germline V gene are MGHRA and YSYEKL. CDR3 length: 13 amino acids. In nucleotides, the CDR3 is TGCGCCAGCAGCCAAGTTAACACCGAGGAGCTGTTTTTT. This encodes CASSQVNTEELFF.

V gene TRBV15 combines with J gene TRBJ1-3, with a tentative D call TRBD1 (6 bases). Per the germline V gene, CDR1 is LNHNV and CDR2 is YYDKDF (reference sequence). The CDR3 runs 16 residues. V lost 5 bases to trimming and J lost 2 bases, with 16 bases between them. CDR3 in amino acids: CATSGQPGVPGNTIYF. CDR3 DNA sequence: TGTGCCACCAGCGGACAACCAGGGGTTCCTGGAAACACCATATATTTT.

The rearrangement joins TRBV14 to TRBJ1-2, with a weak D call TRBD1 (5 bases). Germline V lookup: CDR1 SGHDN, CDR2 FVKESK. V was clipped by 1 base and J by 2 bases, with 11 bases between them. There are 15 residues in the CDR3. The CDR3 spells CASSQVRGTNYGYTF. The CDR3 DNA sequence: TGTGCCAGCAGCCAAGTTCGGGGGACCAACTATGGCTACACCTTC.

The V gene is TRBV6-1, the J gene TRBJ1-4, with TRBD1 matching over 8 bases. The CDR3 sequence is 13 residues long. The V gene's germline CDR1 is MNHNS and CDR2 SASEGT. J gave up 13 bases and V 6 bases, and 10 bases lay outside the gene matches. The CDR3 loop reads CASRGGQEPILFF. The CDR3 region has the DNA TGTGCCAGCAGGGGGGGACAGGAGCCAATACTGTTTTTT.

This clone was seen once. The chain recombines TRBV7-9 with TRBJ1-1; D is possibly TRBD1 (6 bases). Germline CDR1 is SEHNR and CDR2 is FQNEAQ (reference sequence). V was cut by 5 bases and J by 0 bases, with 19 bases left in between. The CDR3 covers 17 residues. DNA for the CDR3: TGTGCCAGCAGCCCGACTAATAGCAGGGGCATGAACACTGAAGCTTTCTTT. This encodes CASSPTNSRGMNTEAFF.

The rearrangement links TRBV27 to TRBJ1-4; D gene ambiguous. The length of the CDR3 is 15 residues. The germline V gene has CDR1 MNHEY and CDR2 SMNVEV (reference sequence). V was trimmed by 1 base and J by 0 bases, leaving 6 bases between them. The chain's CDR3 is CASSLYGATNEKLFF. CDR3 DNA: TGTGCCAGCAGTTTATACGGTGCAACTAATGAAAAACTGTTTTTT.

V and J are TRBV15 and TRBJ1-2; D uncertain. Germline V gene sequence: CDR1 LNHNV, CDR2 YYDKDF (reference sequence). This CDR3 comprises 13 residues. Trimming pared 0 bases from V and 2 bases from J, leaving 4 bases between. Here the CDR3 reads CATSRDRNYGYTF. In DNA, the CDR3 is TGTGCCACCAGCAGAGACAGAAACTATGGCTACACCTTC.

V usage is TRBV28 and J usage is TRBJ2-6; D perhaps matches TRBD2 (6 bases). The germline V gene encodes CDR1 MDHEN and CDR2 SYDVKM. The CDR3 runs 16 residues. Trimming took 8 bases from V and 0 from J, leaving 14 bases between them. CDR3 residues: CASLEQAGSGANVLTF. The CDR3 DNA reads TGTGCCAGCCTCGAGCAAGCGGGCTCTGGGGCCAACGTCCTGACTTTC. The variable domain in full, with the rest retrieved from reference TRBV28 and TRBJ2-6, is DVKVTQSSRYLVKRTGEKVFLECVQDMDHENMFWYRQDPGLGLRLIYFSYDVKMKEKGDIPEGYSVSREKKERFSLILESASTNQTSMYLCASLEQAGSGANVLTFGAGSRLTVL.

As concerns this clone: The sample holds other DNA sequences that translate to the same CDR3. The chain carries TRBV6-4 and TRBJ2-6, with D tentatively TRBD1 (5 bases). The V gene lost 2 bases and the J gene lost 0 bases, with 5 bases spanning the gap. This CDR3 contains 15 residues. Germline loops: CDR1 MRHNA, CDR2 SNTAGT. CDR3 nucleotides: TGTGCCAGCAGTGACGACAGCTCTGGGGCCAACGTCCTGACTTTC. Translation: CASSDDSSGANVLTF.

The V and J genes are TRBV28 and TRBJ2-5; TRBD1 aligns across 10 bases. The germline gives CDR1 MDHEN, CDR2 SYDVKM. Losses at the gene ends were 6 bases for V and 3 bases for J; bases not matched to a gene: 1. The CDR3 consists of 13 residues. The CDR3: CASRTGGKETQYF. The CDR3 nucleotides are TGTGCCAGCAGGACAGGGGGCAAAGAGACCCAGTACTTC.

The chain combines TRBV19 with TRBJ2-7; the D is unclear. The CDR3 is made up of 13 amino acids. Per germline, CDR1 LNHDA and CDR2 SQIVND (reference sequence). V lost 5 bases and J 2 bases, leaving 10 bases between the germline ends. CDR3 loop: CASSPTDTYEQYF. The CDR3, as DNA: TGTGCCAGTAGTCCCACCGACACCTACGAGCAGTACTTC.

This clone was recorded once. The chain is built from TRBV9 and TRBJ2-1, with D perhaps matching TRBD2 (6 bases). The CDR3 is 15 amino acids. Looked up from germline, CDR1 is SGDLS and CDR2 is YYNGEE. V gave up 4 bases and J gave up 2 bases, with 13 bases separating them. CDR3 in amino acids: CASSPAGEPYNEQFF. CDR3 sequence (DNA): TGTGCCAGCAGCCCAGCGGGCGAGCCCTACAATGAGCAGTTCTTC.

The table lists this clone with a count of one. The CDR3 coding sequence is TGTGCCAGTGCCGAAGCCAGTTCTGGGGGCAAGCAGTACTTC. This sequence encodes CASAEASSGGKQYF. This chain connects TRBV6-4 to TRBJ2-7; weak D call: TRBD1 (6 bases). V lost 9 bases and J 8 bases, leaving 23 bases between the germline ends. The CDR3 consists of 14 residues. Germline CDR1 is MRHNA and CDR2 is SNTAGT.

This rearrangement joins TRBV5-1 to TRBJ2-3; D perhaps matches TRBD1 (6 bases). The CDR3 runs to 13 residues. CDR1 SGHRS and CDR2 YFSETQ come from the germline V gene. V dropped 5 bases and J dropped 5 bases, with 12 bases sitting between them. The CDR3 sequence is CASSRDKVDTQYF. Written as DNA, the CDR3 is TGCGCCAGCAGTCGGGACAAAGTAGATACGCAGTATTTT.